This T cell receptor beta chain stems from a study of post-analysis software for immune sequencing data. Turning to the study itself: Multiple sclerosis in the patients followed relapsing-remitting, secondary progressive and progressive-relapsing courses.

Study conclusions and caveats: Strong same-batch co-clustering of samples appeared with F measure clustering. A handful of TRBV segments were significantly more frequent in patients than in controls. TRBV5-6, TRBV5-1 and TRBV20-1 were among these segments. The normalized Chao1 diversity of multiple sclerosis patients was significantly lower than that of controls.

There are 9 residues in the CDR3. Trimming cost V 7 bases and J 12 bases, with 8 bases left between them. The V gene's germline CDR1 is SGDLS and CDR2 YYNGEE. This clonotype was observed a few times. The antigen is not known. This may come from a read error, since a much larger clone is one base off. Tagging with unique molecular identifiers was a feature of the TCR beta cDNA libraries. Input amounts of roughly 0.9 to 10 million T cells were used. These gave about 500,000 cDNA molecules, so each molecule approximated one T cell. One entry per CDR3 protein, called by TCRdb with MiXCR from the PCR reads. The sample has around 260,000 distinct CDR3 sequences, about 38% seen once.

Sequences were obtained from blood. The rearrangement joins TRBV9 to TRBJ2-1; D not resolved. The sequence was obtained from a girl aged 5 to 17 with multiple sclerosis. As DNA, the CDR3 is TGTGCCAGCGATTATGTGCAGTTCTTC. It encodes CASDYVQFF.